This TCR beta chain was retrieved from a study of T-cell memory formation after mild COVID-19. Turning to the study itself: Among the donors, TCR clusters were largely specific to each donor.

Researchers used 5'RACE with constant-segment primers to make TCR alpha and TCR beta cDNA libraries that carry sample barcodes and UMIs. TCRdb used MiXCR to reprocess the 5' RACE reads, holding one entry per CDR3 protein. This sample has roughly 43,000 distinct CDR3 sequences, with approximately 9.6% found just once. Worth noting for this clonotype: Antigen unknown.

Findings and limits, study-wide: Memory from before infection featured some responding clones, which suggests cross-reactive memory joined. Day 15 to 85 contracting clones showed balanced CD4/CD8; day 15 to 37 expanders favored CD4+.

The source material was PBMCs or a T cell subset sorted from them (not recorded which). This receptor was taken from an adult woman who had mild COVID-19 (a few samples of this study predate the infection). Cell type and time point are not known.

CDR3 coding DNA: TGTGCCAGCAGTTACTCGGACTATGCCCAGAACACTGAAGCTTTCTTT. Encoded protein: CASSYSDYAQNTEAFF. The J gene is TRBJ1-1, the V gene TRBV6-5; D gene unclear. CDR3 size: 16 residues. Germline V CDR1 and CDR2: MNHEY, SVGAGI. Trimming stripped 0 bases from V and 1 base from J, with 12 bases between.